Following are 9 T cell receptor beta chains from one sample sequenced in a study of CD8 T cells in Susac syndrome. Random hexamers were used to reverse transcribe roughly 0.45 to 1 ug of RNA. MiXCR, run by TCRdb on the immunoSEQ multiplex PCR reads, gives a single entry per CDR3 protein. The table shows 55,000 to 70,000 distinct CDR3 sequences, with approximately 95% occurring only once. Sequencing was carried out using CD8+ T cells from PBMCs. The receptors derive from a human donor in good health.

J is TRBJ1-1 and V is TRBV29-1; TRBD1 matches at 10 bases. CDR1 SQVTM and CDR2 ANQGSEA come from the germline V gene. J was trimmed by 3 bases and V by 3 bases; bases with no gene match: 22. The CDR3 loop spans 20 amino acids. CDR3 sequence (DNA): TGCAGCGTTGACCTGGCCGACCTAACCCGGGACAGGGGCGCGGACACTGAAGCTTTCTTT. This sequence encodes CSVDLADLTRDRGADTEAFF.

The rearrangement joins TRBV6-1 to TRBJ2-5, with TRBD2 identical over 13 bases. Trimming cost V 8 bases and J 2 bases; bases outside gene matches: 8. This CDR3 spans 16 amino acids. In germline, CDR1 is MNHNS, CDR2 SASEGT. The CDR3 DNA is TGTGCCAGCGGCATACCGGGACTAGCGGGGCAAGAGACCCAGTACTTC. It codes for CASGIPGLAGQETQYF.

This chain joins TRBV20-1 and TRBJ2-1, with D unresolved. The germline V gene encodes CDR1 DFQATT and CDR2 SNEGSKA (reference sequence). The CDR3 consists of 14 residues. Trimming cost V 0 bases and J 4 bases, with 10 bases left between them. The CDR3 sequence is CSARDPIRYNEQFF. The CDR3 region has the DNA TGCAGTGCTAGAGATCCTATTAGGTACAATGAGCAGTTCTTC.

The chain combines TRBV29-1 with TRBJ2-1; TRBD2 is a possible D gene (6 bases). V was shortened by 5 bases and J by 10 bases, with 15 bases between the two germline ends. Germline lookup yields CDR1 SQVTM and CDR2 ANQGSEA. The CDR3 sequence is 12 residues long. CDR3 sequence: CSVRREEPEQFF. CDR3 in DNA: TGCAGCGTTCGGAGGGAGGAGCCCGAGCAGTTCTTC.

V gene TRBV29-1 combines with J gene TRBJ2-1, with unresolved D. V lost 1 base and J 4 bases, leaving 17 bases between the germline ends. The CDR3 is 16 amino acids. CDR1 is SQVTM and CDR2 is ANQGSEA in the germline V gene. The CDR3 reads CSVEVPGRSTYNEQFF. As DNA, the CDR3 is TGCAGCGTTGAAGTTCCCGGACGTTCGACATACAATGAGCAGTTCTTC.

The gene calls are TRBV7-9 and TRBJ1-5, with 7 bases aligning to TRBD1. The CDR3 is made up of 15 amino acids. Germline trimming cut 5 bases from V and 8 bases from J; bases unmatched to any gene: 12. The germline CDR1 and CDR2 sequences are SEHNR and FQNEAQ (reference sequence). CDR3 loop: CASSLKGAGREPQHF. In DNA, the CDR3 is TGTGCCAGCAGCCTAAAGGGGGCCGGCCGGGAGCCCCAGCATTTT.

The chain couples TRBV23-1 to TRBJ2-5, with D perhaps given as TRBD1 or TRBD2 (6 bases each). Being an ORF, TRBV23-1 has a function that is uncertain. V was shortened by 0 bases and J by 5 bases, with 16 bases between the two germline ends. The CDR3 has 16 amino acids. The CDR3 bases are TGCGCCAGCAGTCAATCAGTAAGGGGGAGGTGTGAGACCCAGTACTTC. This translates into CASSQSVRGRCETQYF.

This clonotype came up once. V is TRBV6-2 or TRBV6-3 and J is TRBJ1-1, with 8 bases that match TRBD1. From germline, CDR1 is MNHEY and CDR2 SVGEGT. Trimming removed 4 bases from V and 8 bases from J; junction bases left unmatched: 6. The CDR3 is 13 residues long. CDR3 DNA sequence: TGTGCCAGCAGTTCCCGGACAGGGTGGGAAGCTTTCTTT. Protein product: CASSSRTGWEAFF.

V usage is TRBV4-1 and J usage is TRBJ2-7, with 8 bases identical to TRBD1. In germline, CDR1 is MGHRA, CDR2 YSYEKL. V trimming: 4 bases; J trimming: 3 bases; junction bases outside the gene matches: 8. The CDR3 is made up of 15 amino acids. The CDR3 bases are TGCGCCAGCAGCCGCTTCCAGGGGGCGGACTACGAGCAGTACTTC. It encodes CASSRFQGADYEQYF.